The source of this T cell receptor (beta chain) is a study of T cells in Graves' hyperthyroidism and ophthalmopathy. Regarding the study as a whole: Most clonotypes that expanded in the thyroid above 0.001 also showed up in blood. Median prediction lead before ophthalmopathy onset was 5 to 7.5 months with the model.

Diagnoses rested on clinical symptoms, serum thyroxine and TRAb, thyroid ultrasound and orbital computed tomography. PBMCs were derived from 7.5 to 10 ml fresh peripheral blood. This clonotype came up many times. Its specificity is unknown. RNA transcripts served as the template for amplifying TCR beta CDR3 regions. During a first-round RT-PCR of the TCR CDR3, the HTBI primer set was used. TCRdb ran MiXCR on the multiplex PCR reads and lists one entry per CDR3 protein. The table shows about 700,000 distinct CDR3 sequences, with approximately 14% occurring only once. The CDR3 extends over 13 amino acids. CDR1 SQVTM and CDR2 ANQGSEA come from the germline V gene. Between the trimmed V and J ends, which lost 3 bases and 7 bases, there was a span of 13 bases.

The TCR originated in a woman aged 18-29 years with Graves' hyperthyroidism. Material: blood. The V gene is TRBV29-1, the J gene TRBJ2-1; D tentatively reads TRBD1 or TRBD2 (5 bases each). This chain's CDR3 is CSVDRAGANEQFF. The CDR3 coding sequence is TGCAGCGTTGACAGGGCGGGTGCGAATGAGCAGTTCTTC.